Each of the 15 T cell receptor beta chains below was sequenced from the same sample in a study of blood T cell repertoires in COVID-19. Data came from immunoSEQ multiplex PCR; TCRdb stores just in-frame clones and leaves some out. The table includes 55,000 to 70,000 clones, more than 70% detected once. The sequenced sample consisted of PBMCs or T cells enriched from blood (not recorded which). These receptors were collected from a woman aged 40 to 55 who had recovered from COVID-19.

The chain joins TRBV27 to TRBJ2-1, with 7 bases aligning to TRBD1. In germline, CDR1 is MNHEY, CDR2 SMNVEV (reference sequence). The CDR3 sequence is 15 residues long. Unmatched junction bases numbered 11, after V lost 10 bases and J lost 2 bases. The CDR3 here is CATLEWTGAYNEQFF. The CDR3 region has the DNA TGTGCCACCCTAGAATGGACAGGTGCCTACAATGAGCAGTTCTTC.

The chain employs TRBV7-2 and TRBJ1-1, with a possible D match to TRBD1 (5 bases). V was trimmed by 1 base and J by 4 bases, leaving 10 bases between them. The CDR3 loop spans 14 amino acids. The germline V gene encodes CDR1 SGHTA and CDR2 FQGNSA. CDR3 sequence: CASSLVGGATEAFF. CDR3 bases: TGTGCCAGCAGCTTAGTCGGTGGGGCCACTGAAGCTTTCTTT. Full variable domain (rest looked up from reference TRBV7-2 and TRBJ1-1): GAGVSQSPSNKVTEKGKDVELRCDPISGHTALYWYRQSLGQGLEFLIYFQGNSAPDKSGLPSDRFSAERTGGSVSTLTIQRTQQEDSAVYLCASSLVGGATEAFFGQGTRLTVV.

The CDR3 sequence: CASSYADRSSYNSPLHF. For the CDR3, the DNA is TGCGCCAGCAGCTACGCCGACAGGAGCTCCTATAATTCACCCCTCCACTTT. The chain is built from TRBV5-1 and TRBJ1-6; D is perhaps TRBD1 (6 bases). This CDR3 has 17 residues. Trimming took off 3 bases at V and 0 bases at J, with 13 bases between the two ends. CDR1 and CDR2 from the germline V gene are SGHRS and YFSETQ.

CDR3 sequence reads: CASRAAYEQYF. For the CDR3, the DNA is TGTGCCAGCAGAGCCGCCTACGAGCAGTACTTC. The chain joins TRBV7-2 to TRBJ2-7; D unclear. V lost 6 bases and J 2 bases, leaving 5 bases between the germline ends. Germline V CDR1 and CDR2: SGHTA, FQGNSA. The CDR3 is 11 amino acids.

V gene TRBV7-2 combines with J gene TRBJ2-1; D is possibly TRBD1 (7 bases). Per the germline V gene, CDR1 is SGHTA and CDR2 is FQGNSA. Trimming stripped 3 bases from V and 4 bases from J, with 16 bases between. The CDR3 contains 16 residues. DNA for the CDR3: TGTGCCAGCAGCTTTCTGGGGGGACAGATATACAATGAGCAGTTCTTC. This gives the protein CASSFLGGQIYNEQFF.

CDR3 sequence: CASSDLPSTDTQYF. Here the CDR3 DNA reads TGCGCCAGCAGTGATCTACCTAGCACAGATACGCAGTATTTT. The V call is TRBV10-1, the J call TRBJ2-3; D is unresolved. The V and J ends lost 3 bases and 0 bases respectively, with 7 bases between them. Germline CDR1 and CDR2: WNHNN and SYGVQD (reference sequence). The CDR3 is 14 amino acids.

The J gene is TRBJ2-3, the V gene TRBV19, with 8 positions matching TRBD2. The CDR3 consists of 17 residues. J was trimmed by 3 bases and V by 6 bases; bases with no gene match: 14. Germline V gives CDR1 LNHDA, CDR2 SQIVND (reference sequence). Here the CDR3 DNA reads TGTGCCAGTAGCCGATCCGGGACTAGGGGGGGGACAGATACGCAGTATTTT. Residues: CASSRSGTRGGTDTQYF.

Here the CDR3 reads CASSLHDSLSNQPQHF. DNA for the CDR3: TGTGCCAGTAGCCTTCATGACAGCCTGTCAAATCAGCCCCAGCATTTT. The chain uses TRBV19 and TRBJ1-5, with a possible D match to TRBD1 (5 bases). The germline gives CDR1 LNHDA, CDR2 SQIVND (reference sequence). CDR3 length equals 16 residues. The ends were cut back, 6 bases at V and 4 bases at J, with 19 bases in the middle.

The chain has TRBV24-1 and TRBJ2-5; TRBD2 agrees at 11 bases. This CDR3 has 16 residues. Trimming removed 0 bases from V and 5 bases from J; junction bases left unmatched: 4. Per germline, CDR1 KGHDR and CDR2 SFDVKD. CDR3 nucleotide sequence: TGTGCCACCAGTGATTTGAGTACTAGCGGGGGCGAGACCCAGTACTTC. Protein product: CATSDLSTSGGETQYF.

V and J are TRBV9 and TRBJ2-2; D remains ambiguous. The germline V gene encodes CDR1 SGDLS and CDR2 YYNGEE. Trimming pared 4 bases from V and 5 bases from J, leaving 6 bases between. The CDR3 has 12 residues. Here the CDR3 reads CASSLVTGELFF. The DNA for the CDR3 is TGTGCCAGCAGCCTTGTTACCGGGGAGCTGTTTTTT.

The chain recombines TRBV6-5 with TRBJ1-2; D perhaps matches TRBD1 (6 bases). The germline gives CDR1 MNHEY, CDR2 SVGAGI. Trimming pared 6 bases from V and 0 bases from J, leaving 11 bases between. The CDR3 spans 14 residues. CDR3 residues: CASSPGGANYGYTF. CDR3 nucleotide sequence: TGTGCCAGCAGCCCGGGGGGCGCTAACTATGGCTACACCTTC.

This clone was recorded once. V and J are TRBV2 and TRBJ2-1; D not resolved. Germline CDR1 reads SNHLY; CDR2 reads FYNNEI. The ends were cut back, 0 bases at V and 8 bases at J, with 5 bases in the middle. This CDR3 is built from 12 residues. DNA of the CDR3: TGTGCCAGCAGTGAAGCGCGGTATGAGCAGTTCTTC. Amino acid sequence: CASSEARYEQFF.

This rearrangement joins TRBV4-1 to TRBJ2-2; D gene ambiguous. Trimming pared 3 bases from V and 0 bases from J, leaving 11 bases between. CDR1 and CDR2 from the germline V gene are MGHRA and YSYEKL. The CDR3 contains 16 residues. The DNA for the CDR3 is TGCGCCAGCAGCCATAGTGTGAAAGCGAACACCGGGGAGCTGTTTTTT. It translates to CASSHSVKANTGELFF.

This sequence joins TRBV4-1 and TRBJ2-7; D is unclear. CDR1 is MGHRA and CDR2 is YSYEKL in the germline V gene. There are 13 residues in the CDR3. V lost 0 bases and J 6 bases, leaving 9 bases between the germline ends. CDR3 sequence (DNA): TGCGCCAGCAGCCAAGACTACTTTACCGAGCAGTACTTC. It encodes CASSQDYFTEQYF.

The V gene is TRBV4-2, the J gene TRBJ1-5; 7 positions match TRBD1. V was clipped by 1 base and J by 6 bases; unmatched bases: 6. CDR1 and CDR2 from the germline V gene are LGHNA and YNFKEQ. This CDR3 comprises 15 residues. The CDR3 protein is CASSQGGTAVQPQHF. In DNA, the CDR3 is TGTGCCAGCAGCCAAGGGGGGACAGCGGTTCAGCCCCAGCATTTT.